This TCR beta chain was obtained from a study of blood T cells in healthy people across ages (dated by TCRdb to the mid-2010s). Some background on the complete study: Template switching captured roughly one uniquely barcoded TCR beta cDNA molecule per two T cells in model experiments. To track age-related changes in TCR beta repertoire diversity, the study relied on deep sequencing normalized with unique cDNA molecular identifiers. The donors were split into four age groups: young (average 16 years), middle-aged (around 40), aged (over 55) and long-lived (under 90). For two donors (one aged 18 to 30 and one aged 80 or older), the study analyzed two additional independent replicas of 1 million unique cDNA reads from the same blood draw. Study-wide conclusions, independent of this receptor: Observed TCR beta diversity per million T cells fell roughly linearly with age, and a significant reduction was already apparent by age around 44. Bulk unsorted PBMC profiling prevented conclusive comparison of naive and antigen-experienced compartments. Total diversity estimates from one million sequenced T cells were considered lower bounds and underestimates. Compared with the aged group, the long-lived group had more naive CD4+ T cells, fewer expanded clones and increased TCR diversity, a pattern suggesting age selection. The CMV infection status of donors was not known, potentially confounding age-related changes in expanded clonotypes. Observed TCR beta diversity correlated strongly with the percentage of naive T cells measured by flow cytometry.

Comments on this clonotype: Its antigen specificity is not known. Base qualities are missing; no much larger clone stands one base away.

Receptor libraries were prepared by 5' RACE. The instrument was an Illumina HiSeq 2500. A second 7 to 11 cycle PCR used a sample-barcoded 5' primer and a J-beta primer mix. A template-switch 5' adaptor carrying 12 random nucleotides introduced a unique molecular identifier onto each TCR beta cDNA molecule. At least 2.5 million CDR3-containing paired-end reads were obtained from each sample. All of the RNA was converted into first-strand cDNA using the Mint cDNA synthesis kit, with a TRBC-specific oligonucleotide serving as the primer. Following uracil-DNA glycosylase treatment, a first 18-cycle PCR with universal primers M1SS and BC2_uni_R was performed on all cDNA. Processing in the source paper ran as follows. Normalization of each sample was performed by random selection of 1 million high-quality reads, each carrying a distinct molecular identifier. Instead of being binned into consensus sequences, reads that shared molecular identifiers were thrown out. MiTCR, run with a Q25 quality threshold and the strictest error-elimination algorithm, handled CDR3 identification, clonotype clustering and error correction. A nonparametric unseen species model with Euler transformation was used to estimate lower-bound total TCR beta diversity. TCRdb reran the public reads through fastp at Q25 and MiXCR, keeping productive beta chains. Merged by CDR3 protein, the rows form single entries marked with the most common genes and DNA. The V and J calls and clone size come from TCRdb's table, not from the authors' own analysis. The sample table lists over 750,000 distinct CDR3 sequences, roughly 25% of them with a count of one. The leading ten clones occupy 9.4% of the sample.

The donors were 40 or so Caucasian individuals from Russia, aged 6 to 90 years, who were systemically healthy. Approximately 11 milliliters of peripheral blood were drawn from each donor into EDTA-treated Vacutainer tubes. Ficoll-Paque density-gradient centrifugation was used to isolate PBMCs, with at least 6 million obtained per sample. Trizol reagent was used to extract total RNA from the PBMCs, yielding at least 5 micrograms per sample. Naive CD45RAhigh/CD27high T cell percentages were measured by flow cytometry on a PBMC aliquot from every donor. The germline ends are 18 bases apart after V is trimmed by 6 bases and J by 10 bases. Sequences KGHSH (CDR1) and LQKENI (CDR2) are obtained from the germline V gene. From cysteine to phenylalanine, the CDR3 is 14 amino acids long. Of all the DNA, just the CDR3 is kept, 42 bases in frame from base 1. The sample was also linked to a second study, of T cells of mothers and their children. That second publication adds: Nine systemically healthy Caucasian individuals served as donors, namely three mothers together with their six children. cDNA synthesis used all of the extracted RNA, with around 1.4 ug of RNA in each 15 ul reaction. In the second PCR, the M1S primer introduced both the sample barcodes and 2-4 random nucleotides. More than 9 million TCR beta CDR3 reads were obtained from each mother, and millions of reads were obtained from each child. In both related and unrelated pairs, thymic selection shapes the output of TCR recombination in a similar way, with inherited differences having only a minor effect. Normalized repertoire overlap in related mother-child pairs was always slightly higher than in unrelated mother-child pairs, but the difference was never significant. Persistent microchimeric T cell clones were not detected, at a sensitivity of 95 to 100 clones per million clonotypes. Deep NGS was used in the study to compare the TCR beta repertoires of mothers and children and to look for features that separate related mother-child pairs from unrelated individuals. The mean age was roughly 40 +/- 4 years for the mothers and roughly 11 +/- 4 years for the children. After adapter ligation with NEBNext reagents, the libraries were sequenced on Illumina HiSeq 2000 with 100+100 nt paired-end reads. To avoid cross-contamination, the mother libraries and the child libraries were prepared a month apart and sequenced in separate runs. For each donor, somewhere between about 450,000 and 2,100,000 distinct TCR beta clonotypes were identified. Naive TCR beta clonotypes were estimated from low-frequency clonotypes matched to each donor's FACS-determined naive share, without sorting.

The clonotype was recovered from a boy between 10 and 17 years old in good health. The V gene is TRBV18 and the J gene is TRBJ1-4, with a weak D call of TRBD1 (6 bases match). Material for sequencing was blood. In nucleotides, the sequence is TGTGCCAGCTCGACGGGAACAGGGAAGGGAAAACTGTTTTTT. Translated, it reads CASSTGTGKGKLFF.